What follows describes a single TCR beta chain. The V gene's germline CDR1 is LNHDA and CDR2 SQIVND (reference sequence). Deletions cut 6 bases from V and 2 bases from J, with 10 bases between. The CDR3 sequence is 14 residues long. This specimen comes from a study of regulatory T cells in long-lasting Graves disease. Construction of TCR beta libraries relied on iRepertoire HTBI primers and on Arm-PCR targeting CDR3 regions. MiXCR, run by TCRdb on the multiplex PCR reads, gives a single entry per CDR3 protein. The repertoire has around 360,000 distinct CDR3 sequences, roughly 15% of them found once; the top ten carry 20% to 25%. Time point meaning: newly diagnosed GD, antithyroid drugs for less than 3 months. Following extraction of RNA from PBMCs, that RNA was used to make the TCR library. The same data also went into a second study, on T cells in Graves' hyperthyroidism and ophthalmopathy. That source adds: Clonotypes that were expanded in thyroid above 0.001 mostly appeared in blood too.

The J gene is TRBJ2-2, the V gene TRBV19; D not resolved. This sequence was found in a woman between 18 and 30 years old with Graves disease. This sample comprised peripheral blood mononuclear cells (PBMCs), obtained at new diagnosis, from a patient treated with antithyroid drugs. Here the CDR3 reads CASRARHNTGELFF. The CDR3 nucleotides are TGTGCCAGTAGGGCTAGACACAACACCGGGGAGCTGTTTTTT.